This T cell receptor (beta chain) appears in the sequencing data of a study of blood T cell repertoires in COVID-19. Study-wide context: Collection of acute and convalescent COVID-19 samples took place in the United States, Italy and Spain.

As originally analysed: Estimates of nucleated cell counts were drawn from the amplification of reference gene primers. Some clones are missing from TCRdb's copy, which holds only in-frame ones; the method was immunoSEQ multiplex PCR. From that table come the V and J calls and clone size; the DNA was used to work out D and trimming. The sample has 40,000 to 65,000 clones; 82% are singletons. Germline CDR1 is MNHEY and CDR2 is SMNVEV (reference sequence). This CDR3 region has 16 residues. Losses at the gene ends were 4 bases for V and 7 bases for J; bases not matched to a gene: 13. The chain combines TRBV27 with TRBJ1-5, with 7 bases that match TRBD1. Sequencing was performed on peripheral blood. This TCR derives from a human donor in a cohort sampled during active COVID-19. CDR3: CASSSRRQGRWQPQHF. CDR3 DNA sequence: TGTGCCAGCAGTTCCCGTCGACAGGGAAGGTGGCAGCCCCAGCATTTT.